This T cell receptor (beta chain) was documented in a study of blood T cells in healthy people across ages. Through a sample-barcoded 5' primer and a J-beta primer mix, a second PCR was run for roughly 6 to 11 cycles. A tag from a template-switch adaptor with 12 random nucleotides marked each cDNA molecule. Per sample, CDR3-containing paired-end reads numbered at least 2.5 million. Using its own MiXCR run on the 5' RACE reads, TCRdb lists one record per CDR3 protein. Seen here are about 780,000 distinct CDR3 sequences, about 42% observed once, and the top ten hold 15% to 20%. Findings and limits, study-wide: Naive T cell percentage showed a strong correlation with TCR beta diversity. As age increased, TCR beta diversity per million T cells fell in a roughly linear fashion.

Germline trimming cut 5 bases from V and 9 bases from J; bases unmatched to any gene: 8. The CDR3 is made up of 15 amino acids. In the case of this clonotype: Its specificity is unknown.

Source material: blood. The receptor was derived from an elderly man in good health. The chain combines TRBV12-3 or TRBV12-4 with TRBJ1-6; 9 nucleotides line up with TRBD1. CDR3: CASSLTGTGTSPLHF. CDR3 coding DNA: TGTGCCAGCAGTCTCACCGGGACAGGGACTTCACCCCTCCACTTT.